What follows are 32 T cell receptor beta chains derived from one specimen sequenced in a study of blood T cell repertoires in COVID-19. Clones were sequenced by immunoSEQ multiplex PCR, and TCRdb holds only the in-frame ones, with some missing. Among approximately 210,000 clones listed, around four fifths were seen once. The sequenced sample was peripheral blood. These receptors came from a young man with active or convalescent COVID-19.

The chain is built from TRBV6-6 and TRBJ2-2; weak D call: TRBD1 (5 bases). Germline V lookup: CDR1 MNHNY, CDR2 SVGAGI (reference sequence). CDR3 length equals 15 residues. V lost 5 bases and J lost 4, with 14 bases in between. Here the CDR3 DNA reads TGTGCCAGCAGTCTGACAGCCGGTGGCACCGGGGAGCTGTTTTTT. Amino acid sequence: CASSLTAGGTGELFF.

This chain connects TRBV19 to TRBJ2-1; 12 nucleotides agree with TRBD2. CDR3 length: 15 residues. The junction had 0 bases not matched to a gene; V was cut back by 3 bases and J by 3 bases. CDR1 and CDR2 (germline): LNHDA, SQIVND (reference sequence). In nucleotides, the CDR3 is TGTGCCAGTAGTATGGGACTAGCGGGCTACAATGAGCAGTTCTTC. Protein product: CASSMGLAGYNEQFF.

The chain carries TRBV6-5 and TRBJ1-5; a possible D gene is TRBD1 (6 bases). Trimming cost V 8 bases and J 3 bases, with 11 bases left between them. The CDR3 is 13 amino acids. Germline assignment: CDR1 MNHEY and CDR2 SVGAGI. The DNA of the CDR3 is TGTGCCAGCCGGGGACAAGCCAATCAGCCCCAGCATTTT. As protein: CASRGQANQPQHF.

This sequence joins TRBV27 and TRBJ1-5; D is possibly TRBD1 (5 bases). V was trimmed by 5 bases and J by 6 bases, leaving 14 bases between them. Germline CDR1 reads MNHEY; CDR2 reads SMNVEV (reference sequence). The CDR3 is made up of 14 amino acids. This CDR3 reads CASSLGGVGQPQHF. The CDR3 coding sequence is TGTGCCAGCAGTCTCGGAGGGGTGGGTCAGCCCCAGCATTTT.

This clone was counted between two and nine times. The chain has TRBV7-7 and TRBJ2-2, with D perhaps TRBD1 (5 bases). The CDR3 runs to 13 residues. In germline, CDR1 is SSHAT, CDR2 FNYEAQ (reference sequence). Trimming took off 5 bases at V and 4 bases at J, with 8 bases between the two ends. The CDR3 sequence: CASSLQGTGELFF. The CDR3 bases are TGTGCCAGCAGCCTTCAGGGCACCGGGGAGCTGTTTTTT. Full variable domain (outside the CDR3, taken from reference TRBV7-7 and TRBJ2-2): GAGVSQSPRYKVTKRGQDVTLRCDPISSHATLYWYQQALGQGPEFLTYFNYEAQPDKSGLPSDRFSAERPEGSISTLTIQRTEQRDSAMYRCASSLQGTGELFFGEGSRLTVL.

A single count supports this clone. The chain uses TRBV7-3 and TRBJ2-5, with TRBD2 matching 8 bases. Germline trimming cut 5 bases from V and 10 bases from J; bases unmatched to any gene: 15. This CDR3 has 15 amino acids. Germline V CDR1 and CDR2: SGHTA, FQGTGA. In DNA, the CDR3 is TGTGCCAGCAGCCCCAGACTAGCGTCGTGGAGAGGCCAGTACTTC. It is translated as CASSPRLASWRGQYF.

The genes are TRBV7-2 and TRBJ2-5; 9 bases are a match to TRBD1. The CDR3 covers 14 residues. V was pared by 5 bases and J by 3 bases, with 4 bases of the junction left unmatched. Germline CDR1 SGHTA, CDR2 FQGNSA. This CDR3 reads CASSRDRAEETQYF. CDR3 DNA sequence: TGTGCCAGCAGCCGGGACAGGGCTGAAGAGACCCAGTACTTC.

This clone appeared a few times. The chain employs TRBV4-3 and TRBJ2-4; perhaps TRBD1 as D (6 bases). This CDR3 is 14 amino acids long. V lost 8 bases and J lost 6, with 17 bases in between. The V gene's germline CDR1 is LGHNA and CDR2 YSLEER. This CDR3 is CASSPGHNVNIQYF. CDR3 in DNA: TGCGCCAGCTCGCCGGGACACAATGTAAACATTCAGTACTTC.

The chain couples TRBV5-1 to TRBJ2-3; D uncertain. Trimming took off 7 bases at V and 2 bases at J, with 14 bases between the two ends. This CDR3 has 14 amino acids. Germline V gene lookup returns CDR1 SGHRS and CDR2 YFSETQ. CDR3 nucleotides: TGCGCCAGCGCTCTGGGCCGCCCCACAGATACGCAGTATTTT. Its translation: CASALGRPTDTQYF.

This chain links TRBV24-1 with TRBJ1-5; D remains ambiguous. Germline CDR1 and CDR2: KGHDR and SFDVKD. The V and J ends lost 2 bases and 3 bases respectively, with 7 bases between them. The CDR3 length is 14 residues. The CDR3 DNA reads TGTGCCACCAGTGATTGGAGGCCCAATCAGCCCCAGCATTTT. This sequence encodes CATSDWRPNQPQHF.

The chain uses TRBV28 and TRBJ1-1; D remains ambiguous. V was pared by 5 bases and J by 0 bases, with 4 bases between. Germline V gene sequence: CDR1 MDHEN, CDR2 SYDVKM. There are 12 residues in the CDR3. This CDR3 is CASSTMNTEAFF. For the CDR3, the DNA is TGTGCCAGCAGTACAATGAACACTGAAGCTTTCTTT.

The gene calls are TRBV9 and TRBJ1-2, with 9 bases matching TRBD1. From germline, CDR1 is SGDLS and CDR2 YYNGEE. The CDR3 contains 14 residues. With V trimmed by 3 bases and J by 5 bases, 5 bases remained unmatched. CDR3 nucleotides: TGTGCCAGCAGCGCGACAGGGGGGAATTATGGCTACACCTTC. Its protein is CASSATGGNYGYTF.

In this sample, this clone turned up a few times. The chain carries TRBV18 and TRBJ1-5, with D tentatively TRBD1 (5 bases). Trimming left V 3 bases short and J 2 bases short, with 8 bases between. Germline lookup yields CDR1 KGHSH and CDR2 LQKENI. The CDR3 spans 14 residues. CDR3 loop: CASSPQGGNQPQHF. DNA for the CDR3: TGTGCCAGCTCACCTCAAGGGGGCAATCAGCCCCAGCATTTT.

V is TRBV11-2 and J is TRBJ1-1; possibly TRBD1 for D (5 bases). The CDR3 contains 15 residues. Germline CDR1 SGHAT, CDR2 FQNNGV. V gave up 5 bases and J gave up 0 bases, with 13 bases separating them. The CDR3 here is CASSLGGLVNTEAFF. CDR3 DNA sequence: TGTGCCAGCAGCCTGGGGGGTTTAGTGAACACTGAAGCTTTCTTT.

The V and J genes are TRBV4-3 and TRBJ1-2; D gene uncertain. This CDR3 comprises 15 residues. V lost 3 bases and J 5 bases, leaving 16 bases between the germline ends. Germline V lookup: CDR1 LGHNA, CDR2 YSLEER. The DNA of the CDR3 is TGCGCCAGCAGCCAGTGGGTCACAGAGCAATATGGCTACACCTTC. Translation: CASSQWVTEQYGYTF.

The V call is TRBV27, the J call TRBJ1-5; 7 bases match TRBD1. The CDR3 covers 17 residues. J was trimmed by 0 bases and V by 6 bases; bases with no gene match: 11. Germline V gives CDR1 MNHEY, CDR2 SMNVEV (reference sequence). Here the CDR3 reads CASSPGTGVYSNQPQHF. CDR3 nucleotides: TGTGCCAGCAGCCCAGGTACAGGGGTGTATAGCAATCAGCCCCAGCATTTT.

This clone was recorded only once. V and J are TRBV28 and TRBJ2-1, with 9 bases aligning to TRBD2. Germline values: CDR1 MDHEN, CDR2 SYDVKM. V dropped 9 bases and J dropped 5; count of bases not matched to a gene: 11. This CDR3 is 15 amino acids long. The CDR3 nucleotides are TGTGCCAGTACAAGGGGTAGCGGGGGCCACAATGAGCAGTTCTTC. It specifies CASTRGSGGHNEQFF.

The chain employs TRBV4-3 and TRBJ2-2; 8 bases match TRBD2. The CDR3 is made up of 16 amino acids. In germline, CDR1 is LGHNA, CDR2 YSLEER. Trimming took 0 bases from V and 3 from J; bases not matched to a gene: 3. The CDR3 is CASSQDGGGYTGELFF. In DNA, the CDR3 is TGCGCCAGCAGCCAAGATGGCGGGGGGTACACCGGGGAGCTGTTTTTT.

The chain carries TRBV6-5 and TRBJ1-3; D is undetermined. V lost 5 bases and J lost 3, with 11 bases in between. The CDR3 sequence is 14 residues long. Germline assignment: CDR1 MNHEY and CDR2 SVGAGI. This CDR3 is CASSQVVGGNTIYF. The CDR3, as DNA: TGTGCCAGCAGTCAGGTCGTCGGTGGAAACACCATATATTTT.

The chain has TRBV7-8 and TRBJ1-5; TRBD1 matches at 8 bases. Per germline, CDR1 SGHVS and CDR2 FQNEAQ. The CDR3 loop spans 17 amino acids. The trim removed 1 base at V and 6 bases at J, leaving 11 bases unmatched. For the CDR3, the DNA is TGTGCCAGCAGCTTAGAAGTGGGGGTACAGGGGGGTCAGCCCCAGCATTTT. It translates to CASSLEVGVQGGQPQHF.

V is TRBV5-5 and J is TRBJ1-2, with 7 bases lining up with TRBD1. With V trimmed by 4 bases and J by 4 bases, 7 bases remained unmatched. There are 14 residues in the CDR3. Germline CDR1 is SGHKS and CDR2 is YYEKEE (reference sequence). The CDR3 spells CASSPGQRVYGYTF. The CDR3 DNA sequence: TGTGCCAGCAGCCCGGGACAGCGCGTCTATGGCTACACCTTC.

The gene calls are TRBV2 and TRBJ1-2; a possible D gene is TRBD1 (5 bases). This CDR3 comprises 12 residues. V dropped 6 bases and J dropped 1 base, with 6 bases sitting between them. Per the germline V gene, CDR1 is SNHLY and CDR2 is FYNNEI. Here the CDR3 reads CASRDNNYGYTF. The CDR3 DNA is TGTGCCAGCAGGGACAATAACTATGGCTACACCTTC.

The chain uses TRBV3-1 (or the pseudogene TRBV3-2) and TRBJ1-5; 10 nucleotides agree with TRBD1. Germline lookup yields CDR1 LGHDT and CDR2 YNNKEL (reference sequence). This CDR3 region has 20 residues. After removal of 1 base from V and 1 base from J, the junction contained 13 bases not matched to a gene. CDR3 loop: CASSQAPGTGDRESNQPQHF. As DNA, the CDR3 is TGTGCCAGCAGCCAAGCGCCGGGGACAGGGGATCGGGAAAGCAATCAGCCCCAGCATTTT.

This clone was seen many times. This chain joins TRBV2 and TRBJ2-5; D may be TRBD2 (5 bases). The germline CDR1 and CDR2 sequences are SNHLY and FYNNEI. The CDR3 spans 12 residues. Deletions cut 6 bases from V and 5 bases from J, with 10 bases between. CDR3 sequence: CASRPGGETQYF. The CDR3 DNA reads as TGTGCCAGCAGACCGGGCGGGGAGACCCAGTACTTC.

CDR3 nucleotides: TGTGCCAGCAGTCAACAGGCGCCCATGAATACGCAGTATTTT. This codes for CASSQQAPMNTQYF. This sequence joins TRBV6-5 and TRBJ2-3; tentative D call: TRBD1 (5 bases). This CDR3 region has 14 residues. The germline CDR1 and CDR2 sequences are MNHEY and SVGAGI. V lost 5 bases, J lost 7 bases, and 16 bases lay in between.

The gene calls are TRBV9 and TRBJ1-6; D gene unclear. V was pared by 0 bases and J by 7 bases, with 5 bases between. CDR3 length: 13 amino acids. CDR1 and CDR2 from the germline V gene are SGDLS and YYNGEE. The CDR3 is CASSVEENSPLHF. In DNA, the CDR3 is TGTGCCAGCAGCGTAGAGGAGAATTCACCCCTCCACTTT.

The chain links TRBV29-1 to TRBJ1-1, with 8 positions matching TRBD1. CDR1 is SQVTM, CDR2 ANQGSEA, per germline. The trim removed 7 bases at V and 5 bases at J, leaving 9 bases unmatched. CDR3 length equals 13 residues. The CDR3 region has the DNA TGCAGCGCCTCTGACAGGGGCGGGACTGAAGCTTTCTTT. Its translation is CSASDRGGTEAFF.

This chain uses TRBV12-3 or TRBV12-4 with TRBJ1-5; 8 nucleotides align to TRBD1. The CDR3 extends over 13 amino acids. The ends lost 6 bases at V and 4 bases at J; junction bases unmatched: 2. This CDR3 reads CASRGQANQPQHF. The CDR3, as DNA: TGTGCCAGCAGGGGACAGGCGAATCAGCCCCAGCATTTT.

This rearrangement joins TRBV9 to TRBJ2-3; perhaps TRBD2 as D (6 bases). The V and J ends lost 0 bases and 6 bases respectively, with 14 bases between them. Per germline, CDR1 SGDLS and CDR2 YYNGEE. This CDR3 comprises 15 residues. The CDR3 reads CASSVGVGLPDTQYF. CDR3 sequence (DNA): TGTGCCAGCAGCGTAGGAGTGGGACTTCCGGATACGCAGTATTTT.

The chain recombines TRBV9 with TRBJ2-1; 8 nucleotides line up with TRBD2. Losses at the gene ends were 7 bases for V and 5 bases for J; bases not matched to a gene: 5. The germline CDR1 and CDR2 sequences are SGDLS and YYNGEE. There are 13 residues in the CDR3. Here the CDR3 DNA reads TGTGCCAGCGGGGCGGGGGGTGACAATGAGCAGTTCTTC. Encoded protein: CASGAGGDNEQFF. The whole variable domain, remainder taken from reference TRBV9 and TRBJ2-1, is DSGVTQTPKHLITATGQRVTLRCSPRSGDLSVYWYQQSLDQGLQFLIQYYNGEERAKGNILERFSAQQFPDLHSELNLSSLELGDSALYFCASGAGGDNEQFFGPGTRLTVL.

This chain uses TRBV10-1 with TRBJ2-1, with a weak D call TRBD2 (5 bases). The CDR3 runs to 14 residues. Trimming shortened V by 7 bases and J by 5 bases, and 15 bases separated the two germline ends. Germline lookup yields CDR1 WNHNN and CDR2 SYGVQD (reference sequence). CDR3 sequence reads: CASIRTPRDNEQFF. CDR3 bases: TGCGCCAGCATAAGGACTCCCCGAGACAATGAGCAGTTCTTC.

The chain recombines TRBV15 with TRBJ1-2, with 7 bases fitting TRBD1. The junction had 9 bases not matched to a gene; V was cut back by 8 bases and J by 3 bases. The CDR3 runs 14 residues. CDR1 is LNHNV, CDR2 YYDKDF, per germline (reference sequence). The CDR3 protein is CATAETGPDYGYTF. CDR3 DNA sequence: TGTGCCACCGCCGAGACAGGGCCCGACTATGGCTACACCTTC.